This is a list of T cell receptor beta chains from one sample in a study of control samples from healthy donors and cancer patients. Only in-frame clones appear in the TCRdb table, and some are missing; sequencing was by immunoSEQ multiplex PCR. The sample lists under 85,000 clones, under 95% occurring once. The sample was PBMCs. These receptor sequences come from a woman between 40 and 50 years old with lung cancer. The CDR3 runs from the conserved cysteine through the conserved F or W. The D gene is left open where the match is weak. Clone size is stated in some rows and not others, as once, few, many or a class when expanded.

d_gene	v_gene	abundance	j_gene	CDR3nt	CDR3aa
.	TRBV19	once	TRBJ2-5	TGTGCCAGTAGTGAACAGGGTGGGCCTTGGGAGACCCAGTACTTC	CASSEQGGPWETQYF
.	TRBV5-6	.	TRBJ1-3	TGTGCCAGCAGCTCCCGGCCGTTGGGACCAGCGATATATTTT	CASSSRPLGPAIYF
TRBD2	TRBV27	.	TRBJ2-7	TGTGCCAGCAGACGAGTAGCGGGGGCCTACGAGCAGTACTTC	CASRRVAGAYEQYF
.	TRBV7-9	.	TRBJ1-2	TGTGCCAGTGGATTGGCGGCTAACTATGGCTACACTTTC	CASGLAANYGYTF
.	TRBV4-1	.	TRBJ2-3	TGCGCCAGCAGCCAAGTCCGGCCAGTCTCAGGTACAGATACGCAGTATTTT	CASSQVRPVSGTDTQYF
.	TRBV12-3/TRBV12-4	.	TRBJ2-7	TGTGCCAGCAGACACAATTTAGGCTACGAGCAGTACTTC	CASRHNLGYEQYF
TRBD1	TRBV28	.	TRBJ1-1	TGTGCCAGCAGTACAAAAGGTACGGCTGGGACAGGGTTACTCTTGAACACTGAAGCTTTCTTT	CASSTKGTAGTGLLLNTEAFF
TRBD1	TRBV2	few	TRBJ1-5	TGTGCCAGCAGGGAATCAGGGGGTGTGAGGTCCTATAGCAATCAGCCCCAGCATTTT	CASRESGGVRSYSNQPQHF
.	TRBV6-5	.	TRBJ2-7	TGTGCCAGCAGTTCGGGCAGGACGGGTTCCGTCTACGAGCAGTACTTC	CASSSGRTGSVYEQYF
.	TRBV6-2/TRBV6-3	.	TRBJ1-5	TGTGCCAGCAGTTACACCGGGGGGGTTCTTACGACAGTCAATCAGCCCCAGCATTTT	CASSYTGGVLTTVNQPQHF
.	TRBV19	.	TRBJ1-1	TGTGCCAGTAGTCACCGCGGTGGTGGCACTGAAGCTTTCTTT	CASSHRGGGTEAFF
.	TRBV3-1/TRBV3-2	.	TRBJ1-2	TGTGCCAGCAGCCAAGACCAGGGCTACACCTTC	CASSQDQGYTF
TRBD1	TRBV5-1	once	TRBJ2-3	TGCGCCAGCAGCCTAGGACAGGGCGCAGATACGCAGTATTTT	CASSLGQGADTQYF
.	TRBV2	.	TRBJ2-3	TGTGCCAGCAGTGTGAGCACAGATACGCAGTATTTT	CASSVSTDTQYF
TRBD1	TRBV11-3	.	TRBJ2-7	TGTGCCAGCAGCTCCGGGACAGGGGGCTACGAGCAGTACTTC	CASSSGTGGYEQYF
.	TRBV9	.	TRBJ1-1	TGTGCCAGCAGCGCCCGGGCCACAAAGGACACTGAAGCTTTCTTT	CASSARATKDTEAFF
.	TRBV6-6	.	TRBJ2-1	TGTGCCAGCAGTTACGGGCAGGGGCCCTACAATGAGCAGTTCTTC	CASSYGQGPYNEQFF
.	TRBV3-1/TRBV3-2	.	TRBJ1-2	TGTGCCAGCAGCCAGGGGGGTTCCAGCTATGGCTACACCTTC	CASSQGGSSYGYTF
.	TRBV12-5	.	TRBJ1-1	TGTGCTAGTGGTTTACAGACCAGCACTGAAGCTTTCTTT	CASGLQTSTEAFF
.	TRBV30	once	TRBJ1-2	TGTGCCTGGAGGGATAACTATGGCTACACCTTC	CAWRDNYGYTF
.	TRBV7-9	.	TRBJ1-2	TGTGCCAGCAGCGAAGGGGGGTGGGCCAACTATGGCTACACCTTC	CASSEGGWANYGYTF
.	TRBV5-1	.	TRBJ1-1	TGCGCCAGCAGCTTGAAAACCGGGACAGAAGCTTTCTTT	CASSLKTGTEAFF
.	TRBV18	.	TRBJ1-1	TGTGCCAGCTCACAGAGGGAGGGATTTGAAGCTTTCTTT	CASSQREGFEAFF
.	TRBV4-1	.	TRBJ2-2	TGCGCCAGCAGCCAAGAAGGGACTGGGCGCACCGGGGAGCTGTTTTTT	CASSQEGTGRTGELFF
.	TRBV2	.	TRBJ1-4	TGTGCCAGCAGTGAAGGGAGGGGTACAGGAGAAAAACTGTTTTTT	CASSEGRGTGEKLFF
.	TRBV7-9	.	TRBJ2-3	TGTGCCAGCAGCTTATTTGCAGGTACAGATACGCAGTATTTT	CASSLFAGTDTQYF
.	TRBV5-1	.	TRBJ1-1	TGCGCCAGCAGCTGGGGCATTGCCCAGAACACTGAAGCTTTCTTT	CASSWGIAQNTEAFF